The 26 T cell receptor beta chains in this list originate from one sample, sequenced in a study of T cells in Graves' hyperthyroidism and ophthalmopathy. Researchers amplified the TCR beta CDR3 regions from RNA transcripts. The HTBI primer set was used in a first-round RT-PCR of the TCR CDR3. TCRdb reprocessed the multiplex PCR reads with MiXCR, giving one entry per CDR3 protein. Here the sample spans 300,000 or so distinct CDR3 sequences, over 15% being singletons. What was sequenced was blood. These receptors all come from a woman aged 45-65 years with Graves' hyperthyroidism.

This chain links TRBV19 with TRBJ2-2; TRBD1 aligns across 9 bases. The CDR3 contains 15 residues. Losses at the gene ends were 5 bases for V and 7 bases for J; bases not matched to a gene: 8. In germline, CDR1 is LNHDA, CDR2 SQIVND (reference sequence). The CDR3 spells CASSARDRVVGELFF. CDR3 nucleotides: TGTGCCAGTAGTGCCCGGGACAGGGTCGTCGGGGAGCTGTTTTTT.

In the case of this clonotype: A much larger clonotype is one base distant, so this may be a read error. The rearrangement uses TRBV29-1 and TRBJ1-2; no reliable D call. Looked up from germline, CDR1 is SQVTM and CDR2 is ANQGSEA. The CDR3 contains 13 residues. The germline V and J ends were trimmed by 4 bases and 4 bases, with 13 bases remaining between them. This CDR3 is CSVAHSASYGYTF. CDR3 nucleotides: TGCAGCGTTGCGCACAGTGCCTCCTATGGCTACACCTTC.

This clonotype has at least ten counts. V and J are TRBV3-1 and TRBJ2-1; D call uncertain. Germline CDR1 and CDR2: LGHDT and YNNKEL (reference sequence). The CDR3 consists of 12 residues. V was trimmed by 1 base and J by 7 bases, leaving 5 bases between them. The CDR3 protein is CASSQVANEQFF. In nucleotides, the CDR3 is TGTGCCAGCAGCCAAGTAGCTAATGAGCAGTTCTTC.

The rearrangement links TRBV7-6 to TRBJ2-3; 8 bases match TRBD2. Germline V gene data show CDR1 as SGHVS and CDR2 as FNYEAQ. The CDR3 length is 15 residues. Losses at the gene ends were 1 base for V and 5 bases for J; bases not matched to a gene: 5. The CDR3 sequence: CASSLEVLAGDTQYF. The CDR3 nucleotides read TGTGCCAGCAGCTTAGAGGTCCTAGCGGGAGATACGCAGTATTTT.

Turning to this clonotype: This may come from a read error, since a much larger clone is one base off. The J gene is TRBJ2-7, the V gene TRBV11-2; the D call may be TRBD1 or TRBD2 (5 bases each). The DNA end is more similar to TRBJ2-1, so the J call may be wrong. Germline-derived CDR1 and CDR2 are SGHAT and FQNNGV. This CDR3 contains 15 residues. The CDR3 sequence: CASSGASRVVLEQFF. CDR3 coding DNA: TGTGCCAGCAGCGGGGCTAGCCGGGTCGTACTCGAGCAGTTCTTC.

This clonotype was seen repeatedly, ten times or more. The rearrangement links TRBV5-1 to TRBJ2-1; D is unclear. From germline, CDR1 is SGHRS and CDR2 YFSETQ. The CDR3 totals 14 residues. Trimming took off 7 bases at V and 0 bases at J, with 11 bases between the two ends. CDR3 in amino acids: CASGAQSSYNEQFF. DNA for the CDR3: TGCGCCAGCGGCGCACAGAGCTCCTACAATGAGCAGTTCTTC.

This clonotype was counted many times. The chain recombines TRBV2 with TRBJ2-3, with TRBD2 identical over 12 bases. The CDR3 loop spans 15 amino acids. V dropped 9 bases and J dropped 0; count of bases not matched to a gene: 4. From germline, CDR1 is SNHLY and CDR2 FYNNEI. This CDR3 reads CASGTSGLSTDTQYF. The CDR3 region has the DNA TGTGCCAGTGGGACTAGCGGGCTGAGCACAGATACGCAGTATTTT.

This clonotype was observed a handful of times. V is TRBV29-1 and J is TRBJ1-1; no reliable D call. Germline CDR1 reads SQVTM; CDR2 reads ANQGSEA. The CDR3 runs to 13 residues. Trimming took off 6 bases at V and 4 bases at J, with 15 bases between the two ends. CDR3 loop: CSVERGETTEAFF. DNA for the CDR3: TGCAGCGTGGAGCGGGGTGAGACCACTGAAGCTTTCTTT.

Remarks on this clonotype: A much larger clonotype is one base distant, so this may be a read error. The chain couples TRBV6-1 to TRBJ2-1; 8 bases match TRBD2. CDR1 is MNHNS, CDR2 SASEGT, per germline. The V and J ends lost 7 bases and 7 bases, in that order; junction bases with no gene match: 9. CDR3 length: 14 amino acids. The CDR3 sequence: CASIDPIAGNEQFF. CDR3 DNA sequence: TGTGCCAGCATAGACCCCATAGCGGGGAATGAGCAGTTCTTC.

To note about this clonotype: The germline gene is not matched at one end of the junction; a read error may be the cause. J is TRBJ2-2 and V is TRBV5-1; D unresolved. Germline loops: CDR1 SGHRS, CDR2 YFSETQ. CDR3 length: 15 amino acids. The CDR3 spells CASSLRFVDTGELFF. In DNA, the CDR3 is TGTGCCAGCAGCTTGAGGTTCGTTGACACCGGGGAGCTGTTTTTT. Drawing the rest from reference TRBV5-1 and TRBJ2-2, the complete variable domain is KAGVTQTPRYLIKTRGQQVTLSCSPISGHRSVSWYQQTPGQGLQFLFEYFSETQRNKGNFPGRFSGRQFSNSRSEMNVSTLELGDSALYLCASSLRFVDTGELFFGEGSRLTVL.

This clonotype was counted only a few times. The chain joins TRBV7-9 to TRBJ2-7; perhaps D is TRBD1 or TRBD2 (5 bases each). Trimming removed 5 bases at V and 4 bases at J, with 18 bases between. Germline V CDR1 and CDR2: SEHNR, FQNEAQ (reference sequence). The CDR3 contains 15 residues. In DNA, the CDR3 is TGTGCCAGCAGCCCAAGCGCCGGGACGCTTTACGAGCAGTACTTC. As protein: CASSPSAGTLYEQYF.

This clonotype was seen at least ten times. This chain links TRBV5-1 with TRBJ1-1; TRBD1 is a possible D gene (5 bases). CDR1 is SGHRS and CDR2 is YFSETQ in the germline V gene. Trimming cost V 1 base and J 4 bases, with 14 bases left between them. There are 15 residues in the CDR3. The CDR3 reads CASSLLSFGGTEAFF. CDR3 DNA sequence: TGCGCCAGCAGCTTGCTATCTTTCGGGGGCACTGAAGCTTTCTTT.

This clonotype has just a few counts. The chain is built from TRBV15 and TRBJ1-4; D remains unclear. Germline CDR1 reads LNHNV; CDR2 reads YYDKDF (reference sequence). V gave up 0 bases and J gave up 8 bases, with 16 bases separating them. The CDR3 has 16 amino acids. The CDR3 DNA is TGTGCCACCAGCAGAGATACCCAATCCGTAGGGGAAAAACTGTTTTTT. This sequence encodes CATSRDTQSVGEKLFF. The full variable domain, in which reference TRBV15 and TRBJ1-4 provide the parts outside the CDR3, is DAMVIQNPRYQVTQFGKPVTLSCSQTLNHNVMYWYQQKSSQAPKLLFHYYDKDFNNEADTPDNFQSRRPNTSFCFLDIRSPGLGDTAMYLCATSRDTQSVGEKLFFGSGTQLSVL.

This clonotype is deemed medium-sized. This chain joins TRBV4-1 and TRBJ2-7; D is possibly TRBD1 or TRBD2 (5 bases each). CDR1 is MGHRA and CDR2 is YSYEKL in the germline V gene. Deletions cut 4 bases from V and 4 bases from J, with 20 bases between. The CDR3 sequence is 16 residues long. As DNA, the CDR3 is TGCGCCAGCAGCCTCCCCGGGGACCCCAAGGGGTACGAGCAGTACTTC. Translation gives CASSLPGDPKGYEQYF.

This clonotype was seen only a few times. The chain recombines TRBV5-1 with TRBJ2-4; 8 bases are a match to TRBD2. This CDR3 contains 17 residues. Trimming removed 0 bases from V and 2 bases from J; junction bases left unmatched: 7. Germline lookup yields CDR1 SGHRS and CDR2 YFSETQ. This chain's CDR3 is CASSLAGGGRTKNIQYF. CDR3 sequence (DNA): TGCGCCAGCAGCTTGGCCGGGGGGGGCCGGACCAAAAACATTCAGTACTTC.

This clonotype was seen a single time. This rearrangement joins TRBV13 to TRBJ1-3; 7 nucleotides agree with TRBD1. J lost 3 bases, V lost 4 bases, and 6 bases had no gene match. The CDR3 is made up of 15 amino acids. Per germline, CDR1 PRHDT and CDR2 FYEKMQ (reference sequence). The CDR3 region is CASSWDRDSGNTIYF. CDR3 DNA sequence: TGTGCCAGCAGCTGGGATCGGGACAGTGGAAACACCATATATTTT. Full variable domain (rest looked up from reference TRBV13 and TRBJ1-3): AAGVIQSPRHLIKEKRETATLKCYPIPRHDTVYWYQQGPGQDPQFLISFYEKMQSDKGSIPDRFSAQQFSDYHSELNMSSLELGDSALYFCASSWDRDSGNTIYFGEGSWLTVV.

This chain connects TRBV20-1 to TRBJ1-3, with D tentatively TRBD1 (5 bases). The CDR3 sequence is 18 residues long. V was shortened by 2 bases and J by 0 bases, with 20 bases between the two germline ends. Germline CDR1 reads DFQATT; CDR2 reads SNEGSKA (reference sequence). The CDR3 nucleotides read TGCAGTGCTAGAAGAGGTACGGTAGGGACGGACTCTGGAAACACCATATATTTT. Its translation: CSARRGTVGTDSGNTIYF.

In this sample, this clonotype turned up many times. V gene TRBV3-1 combines with J gene TRBJ1-1, with TRBD1 identical over 8 bases. The CDR3 contains 14 residues. CDR1 is LGHDT and CDR2 is YNNKEL in the germline V gene (reference sequence). Trimming removed 3 bases from V and 7 bases from J; junction bases left unmatched: 7. The CDR3 nucleotides read TGTGCCAGCAGCCACTCCGACAGGGGAATTGAAGCTTTCTTT. Translated: CASSHSDRGIEAFF.

CDR3 in amino acids: CASSEAAGLFF. The DNA for the CDR3 is TGTGCCAGCAGTGAAGCCGCGGGGCTGTTTTTT. This chain joins TRBV2 and TRBJ2-2; a possible D gene is TRBD2 (5 bases). The ends were cut back, 0 bases at V and 13 bases at J, with 6 bases in the middle. This CDR3 region has 11 residues. CDR1 and CDR2 (germline): SNHLY, FYNNEI.

The chain couples TRBV29-1 to TRBJ2-7; 11 nucleotides match TRBD2. This CDR3 comprises 13 residues. The V segment lost 3 bases and the J segment 6 bases; nucleotides outside the gene matches: 4. Germline CDR1 reads SQVTM; CDR2 reads ANQGSEA. CDR3 loop: CSVETGTSGEQYV. In DNA, the CDR3 is TGCAGCGTTGAGACCGGGACTAGCGGCGAGCAGTACGTC.

Points on this clonotype: A much larger clonotype is one base distant, so this may be a read error. The V gene is TRBV28, the J gene TRBJ2-1; D remains ambiguous. Trimming removed 1 base at V and 5 bases at J, with 15 bases between. The V gene's germline CDR1 is MDHEN and CDR2 SYDVKM. This CDR3 has 16 amino acids. Here the CDR3 reads CASSLLGKSYDNEQFF. The CDR3 DNA sequence: TGTGCCAGCAGTTTATTGGGGAAGTCTTATGACAATGAGCAGTTCTTC.

This sequence joins TRBV6-1 and TRBJ2-7; 7 nucleotides line up with TRBD2. The CDR3 contains 14 residues. J lost 5 bases, V lost 5 bases, and 9 bases had no gene match. From germline, CDR1 is MNHNS and CDR2 SASEGT. The CDR3 region has the DNA TGTGCCAGCAGTCCTGTTCTAGCGGCAAACGAGCAGTACTTC. Translation gives CASSPVLAANEQYF.

The chain employs TRBV7-9 and TRBJ2-1; D is unresolved. V dropped 3 bases and J dropped 10 bases, with 13 bases sitting between them. The CDR3 has 13 residues. Looked up from germline, CDR1 is SEHNR and CDR2 is FQNEAQ (reference sequence). In DNA form, the CDR3 reads TGTGCCAGCAGCTTTCCGGCGGTGGCCGAGCAGTTCTTC. Its translation is CASSFPAVAEQFF.

This clonotype was counted a few times. The chain couples TRBV7-2 to TRBJ1-2; D uncertain. V lost 1 base to trimming and J lost 14 bases, with 14 bases between them. Germline V gives CDR1 SGHTA, CDR2 FQGNSA. The CDR3 length is 12 residues. The CDR3, as DNA: TGTGCCAGCAGCTTAGGAAGTGACGGACGTACCTTC. It encodes CASSLGSDGRTF.

This clonotype has at least ten counts. J is TRBJ2-2 and V is TRBV11-2; possibly TRBD1 for D (6 bases). Germline values: CDR1 SGHAT, CDR2 FQNNGV. The CDR3 is 16 residues long. Trimming shortened V by 1 base and J by 2 bases, and 11 bases separated the two germline ends. The CDR3 sequence is CASSLGLGHNTGELFF. DNA of the CDR3: TGTGCCAGCAGCTTAGGCCTGGGACACAACACCGGGGAGCTGTTTTTT.

The V gene is TRBV6-1, the J gene TRBJ1-1; D not certain. CDR3 length: 13 residues. Germline values: CDR1 MNHNS, CDR2 SASEGT. V lost 8 bases and J lost 7, with 17 bases in between. CDR3 sequence (DNA): TGTGCCAGCTCACCACTTCTACAGAGTGAAGCTTTCTTT. This encodes CASSPLLQSEAFF.